This record covers a single T cell receptor beta chain. The sample is drawn from a study of cytomegalovirus exposure and HLA in healthy donors. Study-wide context: The platform used for the approximately 130 validation repertoires matched that of the 500 to 850 first-cohort repertoires, a later analysis reported.

Germline V gives CDR1 SEHNR, CDR2 FQNEAQ (reference sequence). Losses at the gene ends were 2 bases for V and 3 bases for J; bases not matched to a gene: 16. The CDR3 consists of 19 residues. Separate from the approximately 600-subject first cohort was the roughly 120-subject validation cohort, to which the donors belonged. The table came from immunoSEQ multiplex PCR; TCRdb's copy has only in-frame clones and leaves some out. The sample consists of 130,000 to 150,000 clones, 80% to 95% of them appearing once. The sequenced sample was PBMCs. The TCR originated in a young man in good health and CMV-seronegative. The chain combines TRBV7-9 with TRBJ2-7; 10 bases are a match to TRBD1. DNA of the CDR3: TGTGCCAGCAGCTTAAGGCGGGGCGCGACAGGGGGCAGCGTCTACGAGCAGTACTTC. This gives the protein CASSLRRGATGGSVYEQYF.